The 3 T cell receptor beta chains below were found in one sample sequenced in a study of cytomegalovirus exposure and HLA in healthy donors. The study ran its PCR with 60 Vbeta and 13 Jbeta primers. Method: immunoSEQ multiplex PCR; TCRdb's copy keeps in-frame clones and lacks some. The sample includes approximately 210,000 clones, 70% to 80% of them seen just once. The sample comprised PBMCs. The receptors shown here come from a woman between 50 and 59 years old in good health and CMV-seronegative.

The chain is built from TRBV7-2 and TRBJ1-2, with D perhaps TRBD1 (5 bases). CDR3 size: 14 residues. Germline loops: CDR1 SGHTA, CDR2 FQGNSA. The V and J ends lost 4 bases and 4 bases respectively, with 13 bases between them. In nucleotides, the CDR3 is TGTGCCAGCAGCTCTCCCAGGGCCGGCTATGGCTACACCTTC. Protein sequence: CASSSPRAGYGYTF.

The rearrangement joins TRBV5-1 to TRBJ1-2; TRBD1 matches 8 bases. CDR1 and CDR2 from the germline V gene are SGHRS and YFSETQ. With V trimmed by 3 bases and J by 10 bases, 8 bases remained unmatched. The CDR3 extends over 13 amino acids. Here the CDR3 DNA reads TGCGCCAGCAGCTCCGGACAGGGTTTGAACTACACCTTC. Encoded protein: CASSSGQGLNYTF.

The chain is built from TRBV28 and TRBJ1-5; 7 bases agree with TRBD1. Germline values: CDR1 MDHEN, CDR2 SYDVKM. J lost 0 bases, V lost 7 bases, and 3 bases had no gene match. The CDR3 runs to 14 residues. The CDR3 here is CASKRDSSNQPQHF. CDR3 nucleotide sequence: TGTGCCAGCAAAAGGGACAGTAGCAATCAGCCCCAGCATTTT.